This T cell receptor beta chain was identified in a study of cytomegalovirus exposure and HLA in healthy donors (dated by TCRdb to about 2017). As for the study more broadly: An earlier analysis of approximately 640 of the donors reported more than 250 Gb of sequence data and 117 million unique TCR beta sequences from approximately 180 million T cells. An early release that covered 640 HLA-typed donors contained approximately 290 gigabases of sequencing data and approximately 85 million unique TCR sequences. Of the 350 to 450 genotyped donors, over 70% fell in the genetic ancestry cluster associated with self-reported Caucasian donors. The study aimed to test whether cataloging public T cell receptors could reveal signatures of past pathogen exposure. The study used immunosequencing to profile the T cell repertoires of some 600 subjects and linked those repertoires to cytomegalovirus serostatus. A separate validation cohort of 100 to 150 different subjects was used in addition to the 666-subject first cohort. The study combined high-throughput TCR immunosequencing, statistical association of individual TCRs with disease status, and machine learning to predict cytomegalovirus infection status. A later analysis re-examined previously published TCR beta repertoires from just over 650 donors and added high-resolution HLA genotyping to investigate patterns of TCR occurrence. The later analysis used no new phenotypic data to find candidate immune exposures, relying instead on TCR beta sequences and their occurrence across donors. An earlier analysis of several hundred of the donors applied high-throughput TCR beta sequencing to assess whether each TCR beta V gene segment acted as functional or pseudogenic. Donor age, sex, ethnicity and CMV serostatus were compiled alongside the repertoire data. Genome-wide SNP genotypes for about 60% of the roughly 700 donors were used in a later genetic analysis, which treated that subset as a discovery cohort. Every repertoire in the discovery cohort had been generated on one and the same sequencing platform. Class I and class II HLA loci were covered by the typing at four-digit resolution. Typing coverage differed by locus: A, B, C, DRB1 and DQB1 were typed in about 629-640 donors, DQA1 in 500 to 550, DPA1 in roughly 590, and DPB1 in 400 to 490. Roughly 5 DR-DQ haplotypes were handled as single units for association and clustering because linkage in the cohort was strong. Across 398 genotyped donors of the cohort, an average of about 200,000 unique TCR beta nucleotide sequences per donor were sequenced, and about a sixth of those sequences were non-productive.

The cohort consisted of 650 to 850 healthy bone marrow donors. Cohort members were all nominally healthy when sampled, although unrecorded immune exposures were likely present. CMV serostatus was positive for roughly 290 and negative for about half of the roughly 700 cohort members, and was not recorded for this donor. A peripheral blood sample was collected from each donor, and TCR beta sequencing was performed on peripheral blood mononuclear cells. Genomic DNA was extracted from the blood cell samples with the Qiagen DNeasy Blood Extraction Kit. Note on this clone: What this receptor recognizes is not known. No clone much larger than this one lies a single base away; base qualities are absent.

V loses 3 bases at its end and J loses 3 bases; junction bases beyond the gene matches: 7. Its CDR3 holds 15 amino acids, cysteine through phenylalanine. The DNA shown is the 45-base CDR3, in frame from base 1. Reading the germline V gene gives CDR1 SGDLS and CDR2 YYNGEE. Findings and caveats that apply to the study as a whole: When HLA alleles, especially DR and DQ, strongly co-occurred, TCR associations were difficult to assign to individual alleles. Most TCR sequences were observed very rarely across donors, whereas some public TCRs were present in many individuals. A later analysis associated about 17,000 TCR beta sequences with specific HLA alleles at a false discovery rate of 0.05. It was suggested by the authors that the approach could potentially be generalized to other disease states and immunological phenotypes. CMV serostatus was the only immune exposure information available for the cohort. Presence/absence analyses assumed roughly uniform sequencing depth across donors, an assumption that may not hold. In both the original and validation cohorts, the classifier was reported to diagnose cytomegalovirus status with high specificity and sensitivity. Several of the top co-occurrence clusters appeared to be linked to parvovirus B19, influenza, CMV and Epstein-Barr virus, according to a later analysis. In a later analysis, HLA-associated TCR beta chains were found to be more clonally expanded and to have lower generation probabilities than equally common non-associated chains. According to a later analysis, most CMV-associated TCR beta chains appeared to be HLA-restricted, and the HLA associations seemed to be driven largely by CMV exposure. Three of the identified cytomegalovirus-associated TCR beta chains were confirmed in vitro to be specific for cytomegalovirus antigens. HLA typing was unavailable for some donors at each locus, so association tests used only the typed subset. The 87-base-pair reads could not distinguish some IMGT-functional V segments, including TRBV6-2 and TRBV6-3, so those segments were excluded. In a later analysis, the rate of TCR association differed among HLA loci, with DRB1 alleles having the most associated TCRs and HLA-C alleles having the fewest. The study listed 150 to 200 TCR beta chains as associated with cytomegalovirus. Because counts were too low, roughly 16 rarely observed V segments, including chromosome 9 orphons, were left out of the earlier analysis of 587 of the donors. A later genetic analysis associated a missense DCLRE1C variant with V-gene and J-gene trimming of TCR beta chains, and an independent cohort replicated the association. A further reported finding was that TCR beta sequences accurately predicted the HLA-A and HLA-B alleles for most subjects in the first cohort. In this cohort, only TCR beta chains were sequenced, and detectable features were limited by the absence of alpha or paired-chain data. A later genetic analysis reported fewer N-insertions in productive TCRs among donors in an Asian-associated ancestry cluster than the 666-donor mean. Broadly in line with IMGT annotations, most TCR beta V segments showed up in productive rearrangements about 87% or about 30% of the time in an earlier analysis of a few hundred of the donors. A group of highly shared sequence variants was considered likely to be a technical artifact of the sequencing pipeline. Linkage disequilibrium might explain the correlated functional status among segregating V segments, but an unknown experimental factor could not be ruled out.

Library construction relied on the immunoSEQ multiplex PCR assay. For the multiplex PCR, a mixture combining 60 forward primers for TCR Vbeta segments and 13 reverse primers for TCR Jbeta segments was used. The CDR3 region of rearranged TCR beta genes was amplified from genomic DNA by a multiplex PCR assay. Amplified TCR beta libraries were sequenced as 87-base-pair reads on the Illumina HiSeq System. The authors processed their data as follows. A later analysis tallied 80 million to 95 million unique TCR beta chains across the 666 repertoires, and approximately 11 million of those chains were shared by two or more donors. To remove PCR and sequencing errors, raw reads were error-corrected and collapsed into unique sequences using a nearest-neighbor algorithm that merged closely related sequences. To assign V, D and J gene segments, CDR3 sequences were aligned to IMGT reference sequences. For a sequence to be retained, a match of at least six nucleotides to both a V gene segment and a J gene segment was required. A rearrangement counted as productive if the CDR3 had no stop codons and remained in frame with V and J, and every other rearrangement counted as non-productive. CDR3 was defined according to IMGT convention as the region running from the second conserved V-encoded cysteine to the conserved J-encoded phenylalanine. In an earlier analysis of approximately 500 of the donors, sequences lacking an unambiguous match to a single V gene segment were excluded. In an earlier analysis of a few hundred of the donors, a V segment was called functional when productive rearrangements were above 56.7%, and segregating when the standard deviation between donors exceeded 5%. A statistical classification framework was built to diagnose cytomegalovirus status from the catalog of TCR beta chain sequences. A later analysis assigned V and J genes by comparing TCR nucleotide sequences with IMGT/GENE-DB human TR gene sequences. In a later analysis, CDR3 sequences and most-parsimonious VDJ recombination scenarios were assigned using the TCRdist pipeline. In a later analysis, every TCR beta chain was defined by the combination of its CDR3 amino acid sequence and its V-gene family, and reads without a unique V-gene family were dropped. A later analysis removed 600 or so highly shared, low-generation-probability nucleotide sequences to deal with suspected cross-contamination and a sequencing artifact. In a later analysis, a clonal expansion index for each public chain was calculated from normalized within-repertoire ranks of inferred template counts. Generation probabilities in a later analysis came from a VDJ recombination model fitted to out-of-frame rearrangements, and those results were checked against IGoR. A later analysis scored TCR-TCR, TCR-HLA and TCR-CMV co-occurrence with hypergeometric tests, applying a repertoire-size bias correction to TCR pairs. A later analysis estimated false discovery rates by permuting HLA or CMV assignments 20 times. A later analysis grouped co-occurring TCRs with DBSCAN, adding TCRdist sequence similarity when clustering within HLA-allele-positive subsets. Co-occurrence clustering excluded repertoires with fewer than 30,000 or more than 120,000 public chains, plus five with anomalous nucleotide sharing. Not all clones reach the TCRdb copy of this immuneACCESS table, which keeps in-frame sequences only. Checked studies attribute under half of the gap to unresolved V genes and leave the rest unexplained. V and J calls and clone size are those listed in that table; D and trimming were worked out from the DNA. This sample lists about 98,000 clones; about three fifths were detected once. In total, the top ten clones hold 4.8% of the sample.

The TCR comes from a human donor in good health. The sequence joins TRBV9 to TRBJ2-7; 9 bases in between match TRBD2. Input material: PBMCs. The CDR3 here reads CASSEGGREDYEQYF. The bases are TGTGCCAGCAGCGAAGGCGGGAGGGAAGACTACGAGCAGTACTTC.